The next 30 T cell receptor beta chains were all read from a single sample in a study of graft-versus-host responses after intestinal transplantation. These receptors lack a known antigen. Sequencing was performed with immunoSEQ multiplex PCR; in TCRdb, only in-frame clones are kept and a portion is missing. This repertoire shows about 99,000 clones, roughly 87% found once; its top ten account for roughly 1%. This specimen was unstimulated CD4+ T cells sorted from spleen or lymph node cells, taken before intestinal transplant. The origin of the receptors is a human donor who received an intestinal transplant.

The genes are TRBV25-1 and TRBJ1-6, with a tentative D call TRBD1 (6 bases). With 5 bases removed from V and 7 bases from J, the gap between germline ends came to 15 bases. Germline V gene data show CDR1 as MGHDK and CDR2 as SYGVNS. The CDR3 loop spans 15 amino acids. For the CDR3, the DNA is TGTGCCAGCAGTTCGCAACAGGGATTAAATTCACCCCTCCACTTT. Translating gives CASSSQQGLNSPLHF.

This clone was recorded only once. The chain carries TRBV5-6 and TRBJ2-5; TRBD1 matches 7 bases. The germline V gene encodes CDR1 SGHDT and CDR2 YYEEEE. This CDR3 has 12 amino acids. V gave up 3 bases and J gave up 4 bases; unmatched junction bases: 0. The CDR3 DNA follows: TGTGCCAGCAGCTACAGGGGAGAGACCCAGTACTTC. This translates into CASSYRGETQYF.

This clone was detected a few times. At one end the junction does not follow the germline gene, possibly because of a read error. Other DNA sequences in this specimen translate into the identical CDR3. The chain joins TRBV5-1 to TRBJ1-2; TRBD1 matches at 7 bases. The CDR3 sequence is 16 residues long. CDR1 and CDR2 (germline): SGHRS, YFSETQ. The CDR3 region is CASSLPNRGGEDGYTF. The CDR3 DNA is TGTGCCAGCAGCCTACCTAACAGGGGTGGGGAAGACGGCTACACCTTC.

The rearrangement joins TRBV2 to TRBJ1-5; D ambiguous. Trimming shortened V by 5 bases and J by 4 bases, and 6 bases separated the two germline ends. CDR3 length: 12 amino acids. Germline values: CDR1 SNHLY, CDR2 FYNNEI. For the CDR3, the DNA is TGTGCCAGCAGTATACAGAATCAGCCCCAGCATTTT. Its translation is CASSIQNQPQHF.

The count of this clone is one. The chain combines TRBV5-1 with TRBJ2-5; D possibly corresponds to TRBD1 (6 bases). V lost 3 bases and J 5 bases, leaving 14 bases between the germline ends. CDR1 and CDR2 from the germline V gene are SGHRS and YFSETQ. This CDR3 is built from 14 residues. The CDR3 sequence is CASSSQGPRETQYF. CDR3 in DNA: TGCGCCAGCAGCTCGCAGGGGCCTCGGGAGACCCAGTACTTC.

The V and J genes are TRBV6-5 and TRBJ1-2; D possibly corresponds to TRBD1 (6 bases). Per germline, CDR1 MNHEY and CDR2 SVGAGI. The CDR3 totals 14 residues. Trimming stripped 2 bases from V and 1 base from J, with 8 bases between. The CDR3 region has the DNA TGTGCCAGCAGTTACCACAGGGTTAACTATGGCTACACCTTC. Translating gives CASSYHRVNYGYTF.

This clone was picked up one time. The chain employs TRBV6-5 and TRBJ1-1, with D tentatively TRBD1 (6 bases). Trimming took off 6 bases at V and 1 base at J, with 15 bases between the two ends. CDR3 size: 15 residues. From germline, CDR1 is MNHEY and CDR2 SVGAGI. Here the CDR3 DNA reads TGTGCCAGCAGCCAGTTGGCCAGGGGGAACACTGAAGCTTTCTTT. It yields the protein CASSQLARGNTEAFF.

V usage is TRBV5-5 and J usage is TRBJ1-2; 8 nucleotides align to TRBD1. CDR1 SGHKS and CDR2 YYEKEE come from the germline V gene (reference sequence). The CDR3 length is 14 residues. Trimming removed 5 bases from V and 4 bases from J; junction bases left unmatched: 7. The CDR3 DNA reads TGTGCCAGCAGTGATCAGGGGGCTGGCTATGGCTACACCTTC. This translates into CASSDQGAGYGYTF.

The chain couples TRBV5-1 to TRBJ1-1; 8 bases align to TRBD1. Germline loops: CDR1 SGHRS, CDR2 YFSETQ. The trim removed 4 bases at V and 4 bases at J, leaving 6 bases unmatched. The CDR3 has 14 residues. Here the CDR3 reads CASSQGQGATEAFF. CDR3 in DNA: TGCGCCAGCAGCCAAGGTCAGGGGGCCACTGAAGCTTTCTTT.

The V gene is TRBV7-2, the J gene TRBJ1-4; unclear D gene. CDR1 SGHTA and CDR2 FQGNSA come from the germline V gene. This CDR3 has 13 residues. Trimming removed 4 bases from V and 2 bases from J, with 5 bases in between. CDR3 in DNA: TGTGCCAGCAGCTCTACTACTAATGAAAAACTGTTTTTT. It is translated as CASSSTTNEKLFF.

This clone was detected only a few times. The chain couples TRBV5-1 to TRBJ2-3, with D possibly TRBD2 on 7 matching bases. CDR3 length equals 15 residues. V was trimmed by 4 bases and J by 2 bases, leaving 14 bases between them. The germline gives CDR1 SGHRS, CDR2 YFSETQ. This chain's CDR3 is CASSDLGGATDTQYF. DNA for the CDR3: TGCGCCAGCAGCGATTTGGGGGGGGCCACAGATACGCAGTATTTT.

V is TRBV5-1 and J is TRBJ2-5, with D tentatively TRBD1 or TRBD2 (6 bases each). Per the germline V gene, CDR1 is SGHRS and CDR2 is YFSETQ. This CDR3 is built from 14 residues. V was trimmed by 2 bases and J by 4 bases, leaving 12 bases between them. Here the CDR3 reads CASSLGGKRETQYF. In nucleotides, the CDR3 is TGCGCCAGCAGCTTAGGGGGGAAGAGAGAGACCCAGTACTTC. Drawing the rest from reference TRBV5-1 and TRBJ2-5, the complete variable domain is KAGVTQTPRYLIKTRGQQVTLSCSPISGHRSVSWYQQTPGQGLQFLFEYFSETQRNKGNFPGRFSGRQFSNSRSEMNVSTLELGDSALYLCASSLGGKRETQYFGPGTRLLVL.

This clone was recorded a few times. The chain has TRBV4-1 and TRBJ2-7; possibly TRBD1 or TRBD2 for D (5 bases each). This CDR3 has 13 amino acids. Trimming cost V 1 base and J 4 bases, with 8 bases left between them. Germline V gene sequence: CDR1 MGHRA, CDR2 YSYEKL. CDR3 protein: CASSQVWGYEQYF. For the CDR3, the DNA is TGCGCCAGCAGCCAAGTGTGGGGGTACGAGCAGTACTTC.

The V call is TRBV9, the J call TRBJ2-3; D assignment may be TRBD1 or TRBD2 (5 bases each). Deletions cut 0 bases from V and 7 bases from J, with 18 bases between. Germline V gene lookup returns CDR1 SGDLS and CDR2 YYNGEE. CDR3 length equals 16 residues. CDR3 nucleotides: TGTGCCAGCAGCGTAGCTTGGGGACCCTCCTCCAATACGCAGTATTTT. Residues: CASSVAWGPSSNTQYF.

This sequence joins TRBV18 and TRBJ2-7; D is perhaps TRBD2 (6 bases). Trimming shortened V by 0 bases and J by 3 bases, and 9 bases separated the two germline ends. The length of the CDR3 is 14 residues. Germline-derived CDR1 and CDR2 are KGHSH and LQKENI. CDR3 amino acids: CASSPPAGGYEQYF. The CDR3, as DNA: TGTGCCAGCTCACCACCGGCCGGGGGCTACGAGCAGTACTTC.

The V and J genes are TRBV10-3 and TRBJ2-2; the match to TRBD2 covers 11 bases. V was pared by 8 bases and J by 5 bases, with 4 bases of the junction left unmatched. The CDR3 is 14 amino acids. Germline-derived CDR1 and CDR2 are ENHRY and SYGVKD. The CDR3 bases are TGTGCCATCCGACTAGCGGGACTTACCGGGGAGCTGTTTTTT. Translating it yields CAIRLAGLTGELFF.

The chain employs TRBV7-3 and TRBJ2-5; 8 bases match TRBD2. V trimming: 5 bases; J trimming: 1 base; junction bases outside the gene matches: 3. CDR1 is SGHTA and CDR2 is FQGTGA in the germline V gene. The CDR3 runs 14 residues. The CDR3 DNA reads TGTGCCAGCAGCCGCGGGGGGCCCCAAGAGACCCAGTACTTC. Translation: CASSRGGPQETQYF.

The V gene is TRBV7-9, the J gene TRBJ2-3; 8 bases align to TRBD2. CDR3 length: 13 amino acids. V was clipped by 8 bases and J by 4 bases; unmatched bases: 5. Germline loops: CDR1 SEHNR, CDR2 FQNEAQ (reference sequence). CDR3 residues: CASELGRADTQYF. In nucleotides, the CDR3 is TGTGCCAGCGAACTCGGGAGGGCAGATACGCAGTATTTT.

The count of this clone is one. The chain uses TRBV13 and TRBJ2-2, with a possible D match to TRBD1 (5 bases). In germline, CDR1 is PRHDT, CDR2 FYEKMQ (reference sequence). CDR3 length equals 14 residues. V was shortened by 4 bases and J by 3 bases, with 9 bases between the two germline ends. The CDR3 sequence is CASSSDTHTGELFF. The CDR3 DNA is TGTGCCAGCAGCTCGGACACCCACACCGGGGAGCTGTTTTTT. Together with reference TRBV13 and TRBJ2-2, the CDR3 gives the full variable domain: AAGVIQSPRHLIKEKRETATLKCYPIPRHDTVYWYQQGPGQDPQFLISFYEKMQSDKGSIPDRFSAQQFSDYHSELNMSSLELGDSALYFCASSSDTHTGELFFGEGSRLTVL.

The rearrangement uses TRBV7-9 and TRBJ2-7; TRBD1 matches at 7 bases. The CDR3 consists of 15 residues. Germline CDR1 and CDR2: SEHNR and FQNEAQ (reference sequence). The ends lost 4 bases at V and 3 bases at J; junction bases unmatched: 9. The CDR3 here is CASSYAGTVNYEQYF. The CDR3 DNA sequence: TGTGCCAGCAGCTATGCCGGGACAGTAAACTACGAGCAGTACTTC.

The chain employs TRBV4-1 and TRBJ1-5, with a weak D call TRBD1 (5 bases). Germline-derived CDR1 and CDR2 are MGHRA and YSYEKL. Trimming removed 5 bases from V and 6 bases from J, with 14 bases in between. The CDR3 runs 14 residues. CDR3 region: CASSAGREGQPQHF. The DNA for the CDR3 is TGCGCCAGCAGCGCAGGGAGGGAGGGTCAGCCCCAGCATTTT.

The count of this clone is one. The chain is built from TRBV4-1 and TRBJ1-2; D unresolved. V lost 1 base, J lost 4 bases, and 16 bases lay in between. The CDR3 sequence is 16 residues long. Germline V gene data show CDR1 as MGHRA and CDR2 as YSYEKL. The chain's CDR3 is CASSQVWTGYTYGYTF. In nucleotides, the CDR3 is TGCGCCAGCAGCCAAGTGTGGACGGGTTACACCTATGGCTACACCTTC.

V gene TRBV20-1 combines with J gene TRBJ1-1, with D tentatively TRBD1 (5 bases). Per germline, CDR1 DFQATT and CDR2 SNEGSKA (reference sequence). V shed 4 bases and J shed 7 bases, with 10 bases lying between them. This CDR3 region has 11 residues. CDR3 nucleotides: TGCAGTGCTACTCCACAGGTTGAAGCTTTCTTT. It translates to CSATPQVEAFF.

The V call is TRBV29-1, the J call TRBJ2-7, with a tentative D call TRBD2 (6 bases). CDR3 length equals 19 residues. V was pared by 0 bases and J by 2 bases, with 26 bases between. Germline values: CDR1 SQVTM, CDR2 ANQGSEA. CDR3 residues: CSVEDLWREPYTNPYEQYF. The CDR3 bases are TGCAGCGTTGAAGATCTATGGCGGGAACCCTATACTAACCCCTACGAGCAGTACTTC.

This clone was recorded a few times. The V and J genes are TRBV6-5 and TRBJ2-7; D may be TRBD1 (6 bases). V lost 6 bases to trimming and J lost 5 bases, with 14 bases between them. The CDR3 has 13 residues. Per germline, CDR1 MNHEY and CDR2 SVGAGI. Here the CDR3 DNA reads TGTGCCAGCAGCAACAGGGTTAGGAACGAGCAGTACTTC. Its translation: CASSNRVRNEQYF.

This chain links TRBV10-2 with TRBJ2-3; 9 bases line up with TRBD1. The germline CDR1 and CDR2 sequences are WSHSY and SAAADI. Trimming removed 8 bases from V and 3 bases from J; junction bases left unmatched: 6. The CDR3 runs to 14 residues. CDR3: CASLTGGATDTQYF. CDR3 nucleotide sequence: TGCGCCAGCCTTACAGGGGGCGCGACAGATACGCAGTATTTT.

The V call is TRBV9, the J call TRBJ1-6; TRBD1 is a possible D gene (6 bases). V lost 0 bases and J 7 bases, leaving 11 bases between the germline ends. The CDR3 sequence is 15 residues long. Per germline, CDR1 SGDLS and CDR2 YYNGEE. CDR3 sequence (DNA): TGTGCCAGCAGCGTAGGTAGAGGGGGGAATTCACCCCTCCACTTT. This sequence encodes CASSVGRGGNSPLHF.

V and J are TRBV4-1 and TRBJ2-7; 10 bases line up with TRBD1. The CDR3 extends over 15 amino acids. V was pared by 4 bases and J by 5 bases, with 8 bases of the junction left unmatched. CDR1 is MGHRA and CDR2 is YSYEKL in the germline V gene. The CDR3 loop is CASSPRDRGIHEQYF. The DNA of the CDR3 is TGCGCCAGCAGCCCCAGGGACAGGGGCATCCACGAGCAGTACTTC.

The CDR3 region is CASSPPGELFF. In DNA form, the CDR3 reads TGTGCCAGCAGCCCCCCCGGGGAGCTGTTTTTT. The V call is TRBV7-6, the J call TRBJ2-2; D is ambiguous. With 5 bases removed from V and 6 bases from J, the gap between germline ends came to 4 bases. The CDR3 has 11 residues. Looked up from germline, CDR1 is SGHVS and CDR2 is FNYEAQ.

This chain uses TRBV27 with TRBJ1-2; 7 bases align to TRBD1. After removal of 2 bases from V and 5 bases from J, the junction contained 8 bases not matched to a gene. Germline-derived CDR1 and CDR2 are MNHEY and SMNVEV (reference sequence). The CDR3 is made up of 15 amino acids. The CDR3 DNA is TGTGCCAGCAGTTTAATGGCGACAGGGTGGTATGGCTACACCTTC. Amino acid sequence: CASSLMATGWYGYTF.